A selection of T cell receptor beta chains follows, all from one sample in a study of blood T cell repertoires in COVID-19. The assay was immunoSEQ multiplex PCR, and TCRdb's table has in-frame clones only and misses some. The table lists hundreds of thousands of clones, approximately 78% of them singletons, with 10% in the top ten. Material for sequencing was peripheral blood. The receptors here all came from a woman of 80 years or more with acute or convalescent COVID-19. Each CDR3 is given without its conserved first and last residue. The order of the fields is J gene, V gene, D gene, CDR3 protein. A D gene is named only where the DNA matches it firmly.

TRBJ1-1 | TRBV10-3 | TRBD1 | ATTGQGPRMNTEAF
TRBJ2-7 | TRBV5-1 | NA | ASSVSGTPYEQY
TRBJ2-3 | TRBV7-3 | NA | ASSPAGLFTDTQY
TRBJ1-5 | TRBV3-1/TRBV3-2 | TRBD1 | ASSTTGGNQPQH
TRBJ2-7 | TRBV27 | TRBD2 | ASSWGAGGYSYEQY
TRBJ2-5 | TRBV29-1 | NA | SVEAQQETQY
TRBJ1-1 | TRBV29-1 | TRBD1 | SGQGANTEAF
TRBJ2-5 | TRBV7-2 | TRBD2 | ASAPGGARETQY
TRBJ1-6 | TRBV4-3 | NA | ASSQLAEDSPLH
TRBJ2-5 | TRBV18 | TRBD2 | ASSAGGEVETQY
TRBJ2-7 | TRBV6-1 | NA | ASSDPPTSYSYEQY
TRBJ2-6 | TRBV21-1 | NA | ASSEEGTESSGANVLT
TRBJ2-7 | TRBV7-2 | NA | ASSLTGLDPVQ
TRBJ1-1 | TRBV4-3 | NA | ASSHSGGSGTEAF
TRBJ2-5 | TRBV28 | NA | ASQNPGTQETQY
TRBJ2-3 | TRBV10-3 | NA | AISPGVSPFSTDTQY
TRBJ1-3 | TRBV7-6 | NA | ASSLYGTGGNTIY
TRBJ2-7 | TRBV24-1 | TRBD1 | ATSDLSRGRYEQY
TRBJ2-7 | TRBV6-4 | NA | APALAPSPGPYEQY
TRBJ1-5 | TRBV12-5 | TRBD1 | ASGSTGNQPQH
TRBJ1-1 | TRBV7-9 | TRBD1 | ACLRTGERRPSSAEAF
TRBJ2-7 | TRBV14 | TRBD2 | ASSRYLSGGPYEQY
TRBJ2-5 | TRBV27 | TRBD2 | ASSFRPLDLAGFQETQY
TRBJ1-6 | TRBV10-3 | NA | AISESGDTDSPLH
TRBJ2-5 | TRBV7-2 | NA | ASSLGRWGGAETQY
TRBJ2-4 | TRBV7-2 | NA | ASSLDQGAKNIQY
TRBJ1-2 | TRBV7-3 | NA | ASSLSPGFFYGYT
TRBJ1-2 | TRBV4-3 | TRBD1 | ASSQVTGGAYGYT
TRBJ2-2 | TRBV6-5 | NA | ASSLWTDTGELF
TRBJ1-1 | TRBV4-2 | TRBD1 | ASSRGQANTEAF
TRBJ1-1 | TRBV19 | TRBD1 | ASSLGGTGGAYVVTEAF
TRBJ2-5 | TRBV18 | NA | ASSLVEQETQY
TRBJ2-1 | TRBV7-9 | TRBD2 | ASSFRPTSADEQF
TRBJ1-1 | TRBV19 | NA | ASRSPGSMNTEAF
TRBJ2-7 | TRBV7-2 | NA | ASSFRGGAVNEQY
TRBJ2-1 | TRBV29-1 | TRBD2 | SVEVGLAGGNEQF
TRBJ1-1 | TRBV19 | NA | ASSIGVGNTEAF
TRBJ1-4 | TRBV7-2 | NA | ASSLFRVSTNEKLF
TRBJ1-1 | TRBV3-1/TRBV3-2 | TRBD1 | ASSQADRGNTEAF
TRBJ1-1 | TRBV5-1 | TRBD1 | ASSPGQGALSKTEAF
TRBJ2-4 | TRBV16 | NA | ASSPDRTLAKNIQY
TRBJ1-2 | TRBV6-6 | TRBD1 | ASSQGQGASYGYT
TRBJ1-1 | TRBV28 | NA | ASTSNDAGDTEAF
TRBJ2-1 | TRBV7-2 | TRBD2 | ASSLPSGGPSSYNEQF
TRBJ1-1 | TRBV19 | NA | ASKLEGSEAF
TRBJ1-1 | TRBV29-1 | NA | SVVTASEAF
TRBJ1-2 | TRBV5-6 | NA | ASSRVAGYGYT
TRBJ1-1 | TRBV19 | NA | ASTPTSRGMNTEAF
TRBJ2-7 | TRBV7-2 | NA | ASSLRGAVVYEQY
TRBJ1-2 | TRBV6-5 | NA | ASSYVGGSGYT